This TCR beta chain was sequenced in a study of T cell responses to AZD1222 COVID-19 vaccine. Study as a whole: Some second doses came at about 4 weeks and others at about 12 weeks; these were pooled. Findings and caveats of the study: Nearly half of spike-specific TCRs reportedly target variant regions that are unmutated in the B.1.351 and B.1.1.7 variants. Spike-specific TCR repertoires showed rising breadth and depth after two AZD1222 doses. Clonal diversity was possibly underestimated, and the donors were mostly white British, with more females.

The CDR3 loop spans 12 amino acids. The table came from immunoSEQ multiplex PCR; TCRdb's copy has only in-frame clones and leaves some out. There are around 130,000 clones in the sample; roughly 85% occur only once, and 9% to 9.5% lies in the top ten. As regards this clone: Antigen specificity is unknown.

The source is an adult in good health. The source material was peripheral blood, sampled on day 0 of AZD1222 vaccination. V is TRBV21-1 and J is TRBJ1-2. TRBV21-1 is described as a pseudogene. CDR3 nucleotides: TGTGCCAGCCTAGTAATGGACTATGGCTACACCTTC. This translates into CASLVMDYGYTF.